These 32 T cell receptor beta chains were sequenced from one sample in a study of early stage breast cancer tumors. The repertoire was sequenced with immunoSEQ multiplex PCR; TCRdb's copy has only in-frame clones and lacks some. The repertoire holds more than 55,000 clones, with over 60% as singletons. The sequencing sample was made of blood. The receptors derive from a person aged 25 to 39 with breast cancer.

The chain has TRBV5-4 and TRBJ1-2; D ambiguous. This CDR3 region has 14 residues. V dropped 1 base and J dropped 1 base, with 8 bases sitting between them. Germline loops: CDR1 SGHNT, CDR2 YYREEE (reference sequence). CDR3 in amino acids: CASSLPNVNYGYTF. CDR3 nucleotide sequence: TGTGCCAGCAGCTTGCCGAACGTTAACTATGGCTACACCTTC.

This chain uses TRBV7-9 with TRBJ2-1, with 9 positions matching TRBD2. This CDR3 comprises 17 residues. Germline CDR1 and CDR2: SEHNR and FQNEAQ (reference sequence). Trimming took 5 bases from V and 3 from J; bases not matched to a gene: 11. Written as DNA, the CDR3 is TGTGCCAGCAGCCGCTCGTCTAGCGGGATCCTCTACAATGAGCAGTTCTTC. Translating it yields CASSRSSSGILYNEQFF.

This clone came up a few times. CDR3 residues: CASSSLGLGGKLFF. CDR3 nucleotides: TGTGCCAGCAGCTCCCTAGGGTTAGGTGGAAAACTGTTTTTT. The V and J genes are TRBV7-2 and TRBJ1-4; D gene ambiguous. The germline CDR1 and CDR2 sequences are SGHTA and FQGNSA. CDR3 size: 14 residues. V lost 4 bases and J 10 bases, leaving 16 bases between the germline ends.

The chain carries TRBV7-8 and TRBJ2-6; D is unclear. The CDR3 contains 13 residues. Germline values: CDR1 SGHVS, CDR2 FQNEAQ. V lost 2 bases and J 4 bases, leaving 3 bases between the germline ends. The CDR3 loop is CASSLTGANVLTF. The CDR3 DNA sequence: TGTGCCAGCAGCTTAACCGGGGCCAACGTCCTGACTTTC.

This sequence joins TRBV7-9 and TRBJ2-5; 10 nucleotides agree with TRBD2. V was pared by 5 bases and J by 5 bases, with 11 bases of the junction left unmatched. The germline V gene has CDR1 SEHNR and CDR2 FQNEAQ (reference sequence). The CDR3 has 16 residues. CDR3 sequence: CASSRRLAGLGETQYF. The CDR3 DNA reads TGTGCCAGCAGCCGCCGACTAGCGGGTCTTGGGGAGACCCAGTACTTC.

The V gene is TRBV18, the J gene TRBJ2-5, with 10 nucleotides matching TRBD2. Germline CDR1 reads KGHSH; CDR2 reads LQKENI. The CDR3 spans 17 residues. V shed 3 bases, J shed 4 bases, and the junction held 11 bases outside the gene matches. The CDR3 protein is CASSPPGVAGGRETQYF. The CDR3 DNA sequence: TGTGCCAGCTCACCCCCCGGGGTAGCGGGAGGCCGAGAGACCCAGTACTTC. The full variable domain, completed using reference TRBV18 and TRBJ2-5, is NAGVMQNPRHLVRRRGQEARLRCSPMKGHSHVYWYRQLPEEGLKFMVYLQKENIIDESGMPKERFSAEFPKEGPSILRIQQVVRGDSAAYFCASSPPGVAGGRETQYFGPGTRLLVL.

The J gene is TRBJ1-5, the V gene TRBV6-1; maybe TRBD1 (6 bases). In germline, CDR1 is MNHNS, CDR2 SASEGT. Between the trimmed V and J ends, which lost 4 bases and 2 bases, there was a span of 18 bases. The CDR3 sequence is 17 residues long. The CDR3 here is CASSALLGGGGNQPQHF. DNA for the CDR3: TGTGCCAGCAGTGCACTGCTCGGGGGGGGCGGCAATCAGCCCCAGCATTTT.

V and J are TRBV19 and TRBJ1-1, with a possible D match to TRBD1 (6 bases). V shed 3 bases and J shed 5 bases, with 13 bases lying between them. This CDR3 is 14 amino acids long. Germline assignment: CDR1 LNHDA and CDR2 SQIVND (reference sequence). Here the CDR3 reads CASSIGGARTEAFF. The CDR3 bases are TGTGCCAGTAGTATTGGGGGCGCGAGGACTGAAGCTTTCTTT.

V usage is TRBV18 and J usage is TRBJ1-2, with D possibly TRBD1 on 6 matching bases. This CDR3 has 14 amino acids. Germline assignment: CDR1 KGHSH and CDR2 LQKENI. Trimming pared 2 bases from V and 8 bases from J, leaving 15 bases between. CDR3 in DNA: TGTGCCAGCTCACCAGAGACAGGCGTAAGGGGCTACACCTTC. Translation gives CASSPETGVRGYTF.

In its sample, this clone was seen once. The chain recombines TRBV5-6 with TRBJ2-7, with D unclear. CDR1 and CDR2 (germline): SGHDT, YYEEEE. This CDR3 has 15 residues. The V end was cut by 1 base, the J end by 4 bases, with 15 bases between. The CDR3 region is CASSLMSVGPYEQYF. DNA of the CDR3: TGTGCCAGCAGCTTGATGTCGGTGGGCCCTTACGAGCAGTACTTC. The full variable domain, in which reference TRBV5-6 and TRBJ2-7 provide the parts outside the CDR3, is DAGVTQSPTHLIKTRGQQVTLRCSPKSGHDTVSWYQQALGQGPQFIFQYYEEEERQRGNFPDRFSGHQFPNYSSELNVNALLLGDSALYLCASSLMSVGPYEQYFGPGTRLTVT.

The V call is TRBV13, the J call TRBJ2-1; 9 nucleotides match TRBD2. Trimming removed 5 bases from V and 6 bases from J; junction bases left unmatched: 8. CDR3 size: 15 residues. Germline CDR1 PRHDT, CDR2 FYEKMQ (reference sequence). CDR3 sequence: CASSPGTSSFNEQFF. In nucleotides, the CDR3 is TGTGCCAGCAGCCCCGGGACTAGCAGCTTCAATGAGCAGTTCTTC.

This clone appeared a few times. The gene calls are TRBV6-4 and TRBJ2-2; 7 bases agree with TRBD2. After removal of 3 bases from V and 4 bases from J, the junction contained 5 bases not matched to a gene. CDR1 is MRHNA, CDR2 SNTAGT, per germline. The CDR3 extends over 15 amino acids. The CDR3 spells CASSEEAGRTGELFF. The CDR3, as DNA: TGTGCCAGCAGTGAAGAAGCGGGACGCACCGGGGAGCTGTTTTTT.

The chain joins TRBV7-2 to TRBJ2-1, with 9 positions matching TRBD1. The CDR3 has 15 residues. Looked up from germline, CDR1 is SGHTA and CDR2 is FQGNSA. Trimming took 5 bases from V and 4 from J; bases not matched to a gene: 6. The DNA of the CDR3 is TGTGCCAGCAGCCCAAGGACAGGGGAATACAATGAGCAGTTCTTC. Its protein product is CASSPRTGEYNEQFF.

The CDR3: CASSFNWDSTDTQYF. The DNA for the CDR3 is TGCGCCAGCAGCTTTAACTGGGATAGCACAGATACGCAGTATTTT. This chain links TRBV5-1 with TRBJ2-3; no clear D gene. CDR3 size: 15 residues. Trimming removed 2 bases from V and 0 bases from J, with 10 bases in between. CDR1 is SGHRS, CDR2 YFSETQ, per germline.

V and J are TRBV19 and TRBJ2-3; TRBD2 matches at 7 bases. The CDR3 totals 16 residues. In germline, CDR1 is LNHDA, CDR2 SQIVND (reference sequence). The V and J ends lost 5 bases and 3 bases, in that order; junction bases with no gene match: 11. The CDR3, as DNA: TGTGCCAGTAGTTTAAACGGTGCGGGAGTTACAGATACGCAGTATTTT. This codes for CASSLNGAGVTDTQYF.

The genes are TRBV5-4 and TRBJ2-5; possibly TRBD2 for D (7 bases). Per the germline V gene, CDR1 is SGHNT and CDR2 is YYREEE (reference sequence). Trimming cost V 4 bases and J 5 bases, with 18 bases left between them. The CDR3 length is 15 residues. The CDR3 spells CASSGGGGREETQYF. The CDR3 bases are TGTGCCAGCAGCGGAGGGGGTGGGAGGGAGGAGACCCAGTACTTC.

This clone was seen a single time. The chain couples TRBV14 to TRBJ1-3; D unresolved. V was shortened by 1 base and J by 0 bases, with 7 bases between the two germline ends. CDR3 length: 15 residues. Germline lookup yields CDR1 SGHDN and CDR2 FVKESK. DNA of the CDR3: TGTGCCAGCAGCCAAGTGGCTAACTCTGGAAACACCATATATTTT. It yields the protein CASSQVANSGNTIYF.

V and J are TRBV5-4 and TRBJ2-5, with 7 bases fitting TRBD2. V was clipped by 3 bases and J by 1 base; unmatched bases: 6. CDR3 size: 15 residues. Germline V gene sequence: CDR1 SGHNT, CDR2 YYREEE (reference sequence). CDR3 bases: TGTGCCAGCAGCTCCACTCTAGCGGCCCAAGAGACCCAGTACTTC. Translation: CASSSTLAAQETQYF.

The chain has TRBV6-5 and TRBJ1-4; D is ambiguous. Germline CDR1 and CDR2: MNHEY and SVGAGI. Trimming took off 2 bases at V and 5 bases at J, with 12 bases between the two ends. The CDR3 totals 15 residues. CDR3 in amino acids: CASSYRAAANEKLFF. In DNA form, the CDR3 reads TGTGCCAGCAGTTACAGGGCGGCGGCGAATGAAAAACTGTTTTTT.

The chain employs TRBV19 and TRBJ2-6; possibly TRBD2 for D (5 bases). The CDR3 has 15 residues. Germline V gene data show CDR1 as LNHDA and CDR2 as SQIVND (reference sequence). Trimming removed 4 bases at V and 3 bases at J, with 10 bases between. CDR3 residues: CASSTHRGGANVLTF. CDR3 in DNA: TGTGCCAGTAGTACCCACCGGGGTGGGGCCAACGTCCTGACTTTC.

This clone showed up just a few times. The genes are TRBV2 and TRBJ1-5; no definite D call. V lost 2 bases, J lost 3 bases, and 14 bases lay in between. Germline CDR1 and CDR2: SNHLY and FYNNEI. There are 16 residues in the CDR3. CDR3 sequence (DNA): TGTGCCAGCAGTGAATTAACTCCGGGTACCAATCAGCCCCAGCATTTT. Encoded protein: CASSELTPGTNQPQHF.

The V and J genes are TRBV30 and TRBJ1-2, with D possibly TRBD1 on 6 matching bases. The CDR3 extends over 13 amino acids. CDR1 GTSNPN and CDR2 SVGIG come from the germline V gene (reference sequence). The germline V and J ends were trimmed by 2 bases and 5 bases, with 12 bases remaining between them. CDR3: CAWSQQGSYGYTF. DNA of the CDR3: TGTGCCTGGAGTCAACAGGGCTCTTATGGCTACACCTTC.

This clone was seen a few times. The J gene is TRBJ2-7, the V gene TRBV15; a weak D match, TRBD1 (6 bases). CDR3 size: 16 residues. V was clipped by 3 bases and J by 2 bases, with 17 bases between them. CDR1 and CDR2 from the germline V gene are LNHNV and YYDKDF (reference sequence). The CDR3 here is CATSSNNRVITYEQYF. The DNA for the CDR3 is TGTGCCACCAGCAGCAACAACAGGGTCATCACCTACGAGCAGTACTTC.

V is TRBV11-3 and J is TRBJ2-5; D is undetermined. Germline CDR1 is SGHNT and CDR2 is YENEEA. CDR3 length: 15 amino acids. V lost 1 base, J lost 4 bases, and 13 bases lay in between. This CDR3 is CASSLGIDARETQYF. The CDR3 coding sequence is TGTGCCAGCAGCTTAGGTATCGACGCGAGAGAGACCCAGTACTTC. Looking up the rest from reference TRBV11-3 and TRBJ2-5 gives the full variable domain: EAGVVQSPRYKIIEKKQPVAFWCNPISGHNTLYWYLQNLGQGPELLIRYENEEAVDDSQLPKDRFSAERLKGVDSTLKIQPAELGDSAVYLCASSLGIDARETQYFGPGTRLLVL.

This clone was seen more than once but under ten times. The V gene is TRBV7-9, the J gene TRBJ1-1; D unclear. CDR1 is SEHNR, CDR2 FQNEAQ, per germline (reference sequence). V was pared by 2 bases and J by 4 bases, with 2 bases between. This CDR3 has 11 amino acids. CDR3 sequence: CASSLITEAFF. The CDR3 DNA sequence: TGTGCCAGCAGCTTAATCACTGAAGCTTTCTTT. Full variable domain (outside the CDR3, taken from reference TRBV7-9 and TRBJ1-1): DTGVSQNPRHKITKRGQNVTFRCDPISEHNRLYWYRQTLGQGPEFLTYFQNEAQLEKSRLLSDRFSAERPKGSFSTLEIQRTEQGDSAMYLCASSLITEAFFGQGTRLTVV.

J is TRBJ2-3 and V is TRBV4-1, with 7 bases matching TRBD1. CDR3 length: 15 residues. From germline, CDR1 is MGHRA and CDR2 YSYEKL. Unmatched junction bases numbered 6, after V lost 4 bases and J lost 2 bases. As DNA, the CDR3 is TGCGCCAGCAGCCGGTTACAGGGGAACACAGATACGCAGTATTTT. Translated, it gives CASSRLQGNTDTQYF.

The gene calls are TRBV14 and TRBJ2-1; D remains unclear. This CDR3 is built from 17 residues. V was clipped by 4 bases and J by 0 bases, with 16 bases between them. Germline-derived CDR1 and CDR2 are SGHDN and FVKESK. The CDR3 bases are TGTGCCAGCAGCCTAACGTATACGACATTCTCCTACAATGAGCAGTTCTTC. This gives the protein CASSLTYTTFSYNEQFF.

Worth noting for this clone: One end of the junction fails to match germline, which may point to a read error. The J gene is TRBJ2-7, the V gene TRBV5-4; 8 nucleotides align to TRBD1. CDR1 is SGHNT, CDR2 YYREEE, per germline (reference sequence). This CDR3 is 15 amino acids long. CDR3 in amino acids: CASSPGQGQFYEQYF. CDR3 bases: TGCGCCAGCAGCCCCGGACAGGGCCAGTTTTACGAGCAGTACTTC.

The chain uses TRBV11-2 and TRBJ2-5, with 9 bases lining up with TRBD2. The CDR3 loop spans 15 amino acids. Germline V gene lookup returns CDR1 SGHAT and CDR2 FQNNGV. J gave up 4 bases and V 5 bases, and 8 bases lay outside the gene matches. CDR3 in amino acids: CASSPGAGGTETQYF. The CDR3 nucleotides read TGTGCCAGCAGCCCAGGGGCGGGAGGGACAGAGACCCAGTACTTC.

This chain connects TRBV18 to TRBJ2-2; 7 nucleotides match TRBD2. CDR1 and CDR2 from the germline V gene are KGHSH and LQKENI. With 3 bases clipped from V and 2 bases from J, the junction kept 15 bases outside the gene matches. CDR3 length: 19 residues. The DNA for the CDR3 is TGTGCCAGCTCACCCTTTCTGGCGGGAGAAGGGGTTAACACCGGGGAGCTGTTTTTT. Translated: CASSPFLAGEGVNTGELFF.

CDR3 in DNA: TGTGCCAGTAGTATTAACAGGATAATGAGGGGCTACACCTTC. Its translation: CASSINRIMRGYTF. The chain employs TRBV19 and TRBJ1-2, with D possibly TRBD1 on 5 matching bases. This CDR3 spans 14 amino acids. Trimming shortened V by 3 bases and J by 8 bases, and 16 bases separated the two germline ends. Germline V gene lookup returns CDR1 LNHDA and CDR2 SQIVND (reference sequence).

The chain couples TRBV7-9 to TRBJ2-3; perhaps TRBD2 as D (6 bases). CDR3 size: 17 residues. Deletions cut 2 bases from V and 6 bases from J, with 21 bases between. The V gene's germline CDR1 is SEHNR and CDR2 FQNEAQ (reference sequence). Here the CDR3 reads CASSLSRDGVVWDTQYF. CDR3 DNA: TGTGCCAGCAGCTTATCGCGGGATGGAGTAGTTTGGGATACGCAGTATTTT.